One sample yielded the 25 T cell receptor beta chains listed below, sequenced in a study of early T cells in non-severe SARS-CoV-2 infection. TCRdb reprocessed the 5' RACE reads via MiXCR and lists one record per CDR3 protein. The sample comprises tens of thousands of distinct CDR3 sequences, roughly 13% of which are singletons, and approximately 1.3% rests with the top ten. Sequences were obtained from whole blood. The receptors were gathered from an adult who was a healthcare worker with PCR-confirmed SARS-CoV-2 infection or an uninfected control (not recorded which).

This clonotype was observed at least ten times. The CDR3 loop is CSAARPGGMIYGYTF. The CDR3 DNA is TGCAGTGCTGCCCGACCAGGGGGCATGATCTATGGCTACACCTTC. The V and J genes are TRBV20-1 and TRBJ1-2, with 8 bases aligning to TRBD1. Germline CDR1 DFQATT, CDR2 SNEGSKA (reference sequence). The CDR3 runs to 15 residues. The trim removed 5 bases at V and 4 bases at J, leaving 12 bases unmatched.

Ten or more counts support this clonotype. The rearrangement links TRBV12-5 to TRBJ1-2; no definite D call. Germline CDR1 and CDR2: LGHNT and FRNRAP. V lost 8 bases and J lost 0, with 13 bases in between. The CDR3 has 14 residues. The CDR3 here is CASSDSYSNYGYTF. CDR3 nucleotides: TGTGCTAGTTCGGATTCATATTCTAACTATGGCTACACCTTC.

This clonotype came up a few times. This chain uses TRBV6-5 with TRBJ2-7; D is possibly TRBD2 (6 bases). This CDR3 has 15 amino acids. The germline V gene has CDR1 MNHEY and CDR2 SVGAGI. The ends were cut back, 5 bases at V and 3 bases at J, with 17 bases in the middle. CDR3 sequence reads: CASSPGSVGGYEQYF. The CDR3, as DNA: TGTGCCAGCAGTCCCGGATCGGTGGGGGGCTACGAGCAGTACTTC.

This clonotype was counted only a few times. The V and J genes are TRBV7-9 and TRBJ1-1, with D perhaps TRBD1 (6 bases). Germline CDR1 is SEHNR and CDR2 is FQNEAQ (reference sequence). The CDR3 covers 16 residues. Deletions cut 1 base from V and 5 bases from J, with 17 bases between. CDR3 protein: CASSLEAVGAGTEAFF. DNA for the CDR3: TGTGCCAGCAGCTTAGAGGCCGTGGGGGCAGGGACTGAAGCTTTCTTT.

Ten or more counts support this clonotype. The chain recombines TRBV19 with TRBJ1-5, with 7 positions matching TRBD1. The CDR3 is 14 amino acids. Germline CDR1 reads LNHDA; CDR2 reads SQIVND (reference sequence). The trim removed 3 bases at V and 5 bases at J, leaving 4 bases unmatched. The CDR3 loop reads CASSIGTADQPQHF. CDR3 nucleotide sequence: TGTGCCAGTAGTATCGGGACAGCTGATCAGCCCCAGCATTTT.

CDR3 DNA sequence: TGTGCCAGCAGCGGGTGGACGGTCTCGTCCTACGAGCAGTACTTC. It codes for CASSGWTVSSYEQYF. The chain links TRBV14 to TRBJ2-7; unclear D gene. The V gene's germline CDR1 is SGHDN and CDR2 FVKESK. The CDR3 loop spans 15 amino acids. Deletions cut 5 bases from V and 1 base from J, with 15 bases between.

The chain recombines TRBV5-6 with TRBJ2-5; 11 bases fit TRBD1. Unmatched junction bases numbered 1, after V lost 0 bases and J lost 3 bases. Germline CDR1 and CDR2: SGHDT and YYEEEE. The CDR3 sequence is 15 residues long. The CDR3, as DNA: TGTGCCAGCAGCTTGGGGACAGGGGGCAAAGAGACCCAGTACTTC. It encodes CASSLGTGGKETQYF.

The rearrangement uses TRBV5-1 and TRBJ2-7, with TRBD1 identical over 7 bases. The CDR3 loop spans 15 amino acids. Per germline, CDR1 SGHRS and CDR2 YFSETQ. V was clipped by 4 bases and J by 6 bases; unmatched bases: 13. The CDR3 sequence is CASSRTGQVGGEQYF. For the CDR3, the DNA is TGCGCCAGCAGCCGGACAGGACAGGTAGGAGGCGAGCAGTACTTC.

As concerns this clonotype: This may be a read error, as it is one base from a much larger clone. V and J are TRBV12-3 or TRBV12-4 and TRBJ1-1; D is uncertain. Trimming took 1 base from V and 1 from J, leaving 7 bases between them. There are 14 residues in the CDR3. The CDR3: CASSLGAGNTEAFF. Written as DNA, the CDR3 is TGTGCCAGCAGTTTAGGGGCAGGGAACACTGAAGCTTTCTTT.

The chain couples TRBV9 to TRBJ2-3; TRBD2 agrees at 10 bases. J gave up 5 bases and V 5 bases, and 8 bases lay outside the gene matches. Germline V lookup: CDR1 SGDLS, CDR2 YYNGEE. The CDR3 consists of 15 residues. The CDR3 loop reads CASRPSGGARDTQYF. In nucleotides, the CDR3 is TGTGCCAGCAGACCCAGCGGGGGGGCAAGAGATACGCAGTATTTT. Together with reference TRBV9 and TRBJ2-3, the CDR3 gives the full variable domain: DSGVTQTPKHLITATGQRVTLRCSPRSGDLSVYWYQQSLDQGLQFLIQYYNGEERAKGNILERFSAQQFPDLHSELNLSSLELGDSALYFCASRPSGGARDTQYFGPGTRLTVL.

This clonotype was observed a handful of times. The chain joins TRBV3-1 to TRBJ1-2, with 8 bases lining up with TRBD1. Germline V gene sequence: CDR1 LGHDT, CDR2 YNNKEL (reference sequence). The trim removed 0 bases at V and 10 bases at J, leaving 1 base unmatched. The CDR3 is made up of 12 amino acids. CDR3 nucleotide sequence: TGTGCCAGCAGCCAAGAGGGACAGGTCTACACCTTC. The encoded protein is CASSQEGQVYTF.

This clonotype has a count of ten or more. This chain joins TRBV29-1 and TRBJ1-1; D uncertain. The CDR3 is made up of 12 amino acids. Germline V lookup: CDR1 SQVTM, CDR2 ANQGSEA. V dropped 7 bases and J dropped 5 bases, with 14 bases sitting between them. CDR3 in DNA: TGCAGCGCCGTTCTTTTCGGGACTGAAGCTTTCTTT. This encodes CSAVLFGTEAFF.

This clonotype has at least ten counts. V usage is TRBV19 and J usage is TRBJ1-5; D is undetermined. CDR1 is LNHDA, CDR2 SQIVND, per germline (reference sequence). Trimming removed 6 bases at V and 0 bases at J, with 9 bases between. This CDR3 contains 14 residues. The CDR3 protein is CASRIQNSNQPQHF. The CDR3 DNA follows: TGTGCCAGTAGGATCCAGAATAGCAATCAGCCCCAGCATTTT.

This clonotype was recorded at least ten times. The chain employs TRBV3-1 and TRBJ2-1; either TRBD1 or TRBD2 may supply D (5 bases each). The CDR3 covers 15 residues. The V gene's germline CDR1 is LGHDT and CDR2 YNNKEL (reference sequence). V shed 4 bases and J shed 8 bases, with 18 bases lying between them. The CDR3 DNA follows: TGTGCCAGCAGCCCTTTCGGGCCCCGGGGCTATGAGCAGTTCTTC. It specifies CASSPFGPRGYEQFF.

This clonotype was detected ten times or more. This chain links TRBV29-1 with TRBJ2-7, with a possible D match to TRBD2 (7 bases). Germline assignment: CDR1 SQVTM and CDR2 ANQGSEA. The ends were cut back, 6 bases at V and 1 base at J, with 13 bases in the middle. The CDR3 is made up of 13 amino acids. The CDR3 coding sequence is TGCAGCGTCGGCAGGGGAGGGTCCTACGAGCAGTACTTC. Translation: CSVGRGGSYEQYF.

The chain carries TRBV20-1 and TRBJ2-7, with 11 nucleotides matching TRBD1. The CDR3 is 16 amino acids. The germline V gene encodes CDR1 DFQATT and CDR2 SNEGSKA (reference sequence). V lost 6 bases and J lost 2; bases outside the gene matches: 12. CDR3 residues: CSANQYPGQGAYEQYF. CDR3 sequence (DNA): TGCAGTGCCAATCAATATCCGGGACAGGGGGCCTACGAGCAGTACTTC.

This clonotype appeared many times. The chain couples TRBV11-2 to TRBJ2-1, with 7 bases that match TRBD2. This CDR3 region has 15 residues. Losses at the gene ends were 5 bases for V and 2 bases for J; bases not matched to a gene: 6. Germline V gives CDR1 SGHAT, CDR2 FQNNGV. The CDR3, as DNA: TGTGCCAGCAGCCCCCGACTAGCCGCCTACAATGAGCAGTTCTTC. It codes for CASSPRLAAYNEQFF.

The sample holds many counts of this clonotype. This chain connects TRBV29-1 to TRBJ2-3; no reliable D call. Germline CDR1 is SQVTM and CDR2 is ANQGSEA. V gave up 7 bases and J gave up 2 bases, with 16 bases separating them. This CDR3 comprises 14 residues. The CDR3 DNA sequence: TGCAGCGCCCTTGACGAGCCGACCACAGATACGCAGTATTTT. It is translated as CSALDEPTTDTQYF.

This clonotype appeared many times. The V gene is TRBV7-8, the J gene TRBJ1-2; possibly TRBD1 for D (6 bases). The CDR3 covers 13 residues. Deletions cut 5 bases from V and 4 bases from J, with 11 bases between. CDR1 is SGHVS, CDR2 FQNEAQ, per germline. CDR3 in amino acids: CASSVGQLYGYTF. The CDR3 nucleotides read TGTGCCAGCAGCGTAGGACAGCTCTATGGCTACACCTTC.

The chain links TRBV5-1 to TRBJ2-2, with a tentative D call TRBD1 (5 bases). The CDR3 runs to 16 residues. V lost 4 bases and J 1 base, leaving 14 bases between the germline ends. The germline gives CDR1 SGHRS, CDR2 YFSETQ. This chain's CDR3 is CASSPTAGWNTGELFF. Here the CDR3 DNA reads TGCGCCAGCAGCCCCACCGCAGGGTGGAACACCGGGGAGCTGTTTTTT.

Only a few counts were recorded for this clonotype. This sequence joins TRBV20-1 and TRBJ2-4, with unresolved D. The CDR3 consists of 14 residues. Germline V gives CDR1 DFQATT, CDR2 SNEGSKA (reference sequence). The V end was cut by 4 bases, the J end by 8 bases, with 18 bases between. This CDR3 reads CSAKFLRNQHIQYF. CDR3 DNA sequence: TGCAGTGCTAAGTTCCTGCGAAACCAACACATTCAGTACTTC.

This clonotype came up many times. This rearrangement joins TRBV7-9 to TRBJ2-1, with 9 bases that match TRBD1. This CDR3 has 17 amino acids. With 1 base clipped from V and 8 bases from J, the junction kept 12 bases outside the gene matches. CDR1 is SEHNR and CDR2 is FQNEAQ in the germline V gene (reference sequence). The CDR3 reads CASSLGAPGQGDHEQFF. CDR3 bases: TGTGCCAGCAGCTTAGGCGCCCCGGGACAGGGAGACCATGAGCAGTTCTTC.

The chain couples TRBV7-9 to TRBJ2-3; no reliable D call. The CDR3 is made up of 15 amino acids. CDR1 and CDR2 from the germline V gene are SEHNR and FQNEAQ (reference sequence). Between the trimmed V and J ends, which lost 1 base and 0 bases, there was a span of 8 bases. The CDR3 nucleotides are TGTGCCAGCAGCTTAGAGGGAATAAGCACAGATACGCAGTATTTT. It codes for CASSLEGISTDTQYF.

This clonotype was picked up a small number of times. CDR3 DNA sequence: TGTGCCAGCTCACCAGGGACAGGGGGCTTGGCTGGAAACACCATATATTTT. As protein: CASSPGTGGLAGNTIYF. The chain employs TRBV18 and TRBJ1-3, with 12 bases aligning to TRBD1. The CDR3 length is 17 residues. Germline V gives CDR1 KGHSH, CDR2 LQKENI. J gave up 2 bases and V 2 bases, and 4 bases lay outside the gene matches.

The chain uses TRBV7-6 and TRBJ2-7, with D possibly matching TRBD2 (5 bases). The V and J ends lost 0 bases and 7 bases respectively, with 10 bases between them. The CDR3 totals 13 residues. Germline V lookup: CDR1 SGHVS, CDR2 FNYEAQ. CDR3 in amino acids: CASSLAGSGEQYF. DNA of the CDR3: TGTGCCAGCAGCTTAGCGGGGTCGGGGGAGCAGTACTTC.